Listed here are 13 T cell receptor beta chains from one sample, sequenced in a study of blood T cells in healthy people across ages (dated by TCRdb to the mid-2010s). The library was generated by 5' RACE. TCRdb lists the instrument as Illumina HiSeq 2500. A second PCR of roughly 6 to 12 cycles was run with a J-beta primer mix and a sample-barcoded 5' primer. TCRdb ran its own pipeline on the public reads, namely fastp trimming at Q25 and MiXCR clone calling, and kept in-frame beta chains. Each CDR3 protein appears once, grouped with its most common genes and DNA. The sample profile shows some 1 million distinct CDR3 sequences; less than 50% of them were found once. 15% to 20% of the sample lies in the top ten. Sequenced material: blood. The origin of the receptors is a woman aged 60-75 years in good health.

CDR3 in DNA: TGCGCCAGCAGCTTGCTACCGGAGACCCAGTACTTC. Its translation: CASSLLPETQYF. This chain connects TRBV5-1 to TRBJ2-5, with D uncertain. The length of the CDR3 is 12 residues. The germline V and J ends were trimmed by 1 base and 5 bases, with 6 bases remaining between them. The germline V gene has CDR1 SGHRS and CDR2 YFSETQ.

A note on this clonotype: A read error may account for a junction end that differs from germline. This chain uses TRBV20-1 with TRBJ2-1; D is ambiguous. This CDR3 has 11 amino acids. Germline V gives CDR1 DFQATT, CDR2 SNEGSKA (reference sequence). The CDR3 region is CSARARNEEFF. For the CDR3, the DNA is TGCAGTGCTAGAGCCCGCAATGAGGAGTTCTTC.

This clonotype was picked up a small number of times. This rearrangement joins TRBV2 to TRBJ2-3; D remains ambiguous. Trimming took off 1 base at V and 2 bases at J, with 13 bases between the two ends. There are 16 residues in the CDR3. Germline-derived CDR1 and CDR2 are SNHLY and FYNNEI. The CDR3 DNA reads TGTGCCAGCAGTGAAGGCCCCCCCTGGACCACAGATACGCAGTATTTT. Amino acid sequence: CASSEGPPWTTDTQYF.

The J gene is TRBJ2-1, the V gene TRBV29-1; D may be TRBD1 (6 bases). The tail of the sequence fits TRBJ2-7 better, so the J call may be wrong. The length of the CDR3 is 14 residues. The V gene's germline CDR1 is SQVTM and CDR2 ANQGSEA. Here the CDR3 DNA reads TGCAGCGTTTGCGACAGGTGGGCATCCAATGAGCAGTACTTC. It is translated as CSVCDRWASNEQYF.

There are a few counts of this clonotype. This chain connects TRBV5-1 to TRBJ1-2; D is undetermined. The length of the CDR3 is 14 residues. Per germline, CDR1 SGHRS and CDR2 YFSETQ. The germline V and J ends were trimmed by 2 bases and 2 bases, with 10 bases remaining between them. For the CDR3, the DNA is TGCGCCAGCAGCTTACTCCCACAGAACTATGGCTACACCTTC. This gives the protein CASSLLPQNYGYTF.

The chain joins TRBV27 to TRBJ2-7; 8 bases align to TRBD2. This CDR3 region has 16 residues. Unmatched junction bases numbered 6, after V lost 2 bases and J lost 0 bases. CDR1 is MNHEY and CDR2 is SMNVEV in the germline V gene (reference sequence). As DNA, the CDR3 is TGTGCCAGCAGTTTAGCGGGGGGCGCCCGCTCCTACGAGCAGTACTTC. It encodes CASSLAGGARSYEQYF.

The CDR3 spells CASSQDWSPDTQYF. The CDR3 bases are TGTGCCAGCAGCCAAGATTGGAGTCCAGATACGCAGTATTTT. The rearrangement joins TRBV14 to TRBJ2-3; no firm D call. CDR3 size: 14 residues. The V gene lost 0 bases and the J gene lost 4 bases, with 8 bases spanning the gap. Germline values: CDR1 SGHDN, CDR2 FVKESK.

The CDR3 sequence is CSARAGGTSAYEQYF. The CDR3 DNA is TGCAGTGCTAGAGCAGGGGGGACTAGCGCTTACGAGCAGTACTTC. This chain connects TRBV20-1 to TRBJ2-7, with 10 bases that match TRBD2. Germline CDR1 DFQATT, CDR2 SNEGSKA (reference sequence). The CDR3 covers 15 residues. V shed 1 base and J 4 bases; nucleotides not matched to a gene: 7.

This clonotype has just a few counts. This sequence joins TRBV20-1 and TRBJ1-2; D unclear. There are 13 residues in the CDR3. The V end lost 0 bases, the J end lost 8 bases, and 13 bases lay between the germline ends. The germline V gene has CDR1 DFQATT and CDR2 SNEGSKA (reference sequence). CDR3 nucleotides: TGCAGTGCTAGAGATCCGCGGGAGGTCGGCTACACCTTC. Protein sequence: CSARDPREVGYTF.

The J gene is TRBJ2-5, the V gene TRBV2; D is possibly TRBD2 (5 bases). With the DNA end fitting TRBJ2-7 better, the J assignment may be wrong. The CDR3 has 13 amino acids. CDR1 and CDR2 from the germline V gene are SNHLY and FYNNEI. CDR3 DNA sequence: TGTGCCAGCAGTGACGGACTGAGGTACGAGCAGTACTTC. This encodes CASSDGLRYEQYF.

V gene TRBV10-3 combines with J gene TRBJ2-1, with unresolved D. This CDR3 has 11 amino acids. CDR1 and CDR2 from the germline V gene are ENHRY and SYGVKD. Deletions cut 4 bases from V and 6 bases from J, with 4 bases between. CDR3 sequence: CAISGSNEQFF. CDR3 sequence (DNA): TGTGCCATCAGTGGAAGCAATGAGCAGTTCTTC.

The J gene is TRBJ2-5, the V gene TRBV15, with a tentative D call TRBD1 (6 bases). The CDR3 runs to 14 residues. V was clipped by 8 bases and J by 4 bases, with 17 bases between them. The germline gives CDR1 LNHNV, CDR2 YYDKDF (reference sequence). This chain's CDR3 is CATRQQGSGETQYF. DNA for the CDR3: TGTGCCACCCGTCAGCAGGGGTCTGGAGAGACCCAGTACTTC.

The V call is TRBV15, the J call TRBJ2-3; TRBD1 matches at 7 bases. With 1 base clipped from V and 2 bases from J, the junction kept 3 bases outside the gene matches. CDR1 is LNHNV and CDR2 is YYDKDF in the germline V gene (reference sequence). This CDR3 has 15 residues. CDR3 nucleotides: TGTGCCACCAGCAGAGGAGGGACAGACACAGATACGCAGTATTTT. Residues: CATSRGGTDTDTQYF. The complete variable domain, with remaining parts taken from reference TRBV15 and TRBJ2-3, reads DAMVIQNPRYQVTQFGKPVTLSCSQTLNHNVMYWYQQKSSQAPKLLFHYYDKDFNNEADTPDNFQSRRPNTSFCFLDIRSPGLGDTAMYLCATSRGGTDTDTQYFGPGTRLTVL.